This TCR beta chain came from a study of CD8 T cells in Susac syndrome. Whole-study results and caveats: Clonal expansion of Susac CD8+ cells peaked in TEMRA cells, and it also peaked in active patients.

On this clonotype itself: Antigen: not known.

The V gene's germline CDR1 is MNHEY and CDR2 SVGAGI. This CDR3 contains 15 residues. The V end lost 0 bases, the J end lost 2 bases, and 9 bases lay between the germline ends. The sequenced target, TCR beta, came from blood CD8+ and CD4+ T cells. Negative isolation yielded CD4+ and CD8+ T cells, and FACS enriched TEMRA cells. Reverse transcription of roughly 0.5 to 1 ug RNA was performed with random hexamers. Multiplex PCR with immunoSEQ amplified the TCR beta CDR3 across 54 Vbeta and 13 Jbeta. TCRdb processed the immunoSEQ multiplex PCR reads anew with MiXCR; each CDR3 protein has one entry. The top ten hold less than 0.95% of the sample, which has about 80,000 distinct CDR3 sequences, about 93% seen once.

This chain uses TRBV6-5 with TRBJ2-3; either TRBD1 or TRBD2 may fit D (5 bases each). The sample consisted of CD8+ T cells from PBMCs. The source of this sequence is a human donor with Susac syndrome. In DNA form, the CDR3 reads TGTGCCAGCAGTTACTCGCTAGGGACCACAGATACGCAGTATTTT. It specifies CASSYSLGTTDTQYF.